This entry features one T cell receptor beta chain sequence. The clone's antigen remains unknown. No much larger clone is present one base from it, and per-base qualities are unavailable. The germline V gene (reference sequence) sets CDR1 to MNHNY and CDR2 to SVGAGI. V gives up 6 bases and J gives up 10 bases, and the segment between their germline ends measures 18 bases. From the cysteine through the phenylalanine, the CDR3 covers 14 amino acids. The retained sequence is limited to the CDR3, 42 bases, with the frame set at the first base. The data belong to a study of graft-versus-host responses after intestinal transplantation (dated by TCRdb to 2020 to 2022). About the study as a whole: The transplants that recipients received were multivisceral, liver-intestinal, or isolated intestinal. Anti-thymocyte globulin induction was given to all recipients, followed by maintenance tacrolimus and steroids for roughly 3 years. After intestinal transplantation, graft-versus-host and host-versus-graft alloreactive T cell clones in the graft, circulation and bone marrow were tracked using bulk TCR-beta CDR3 sequencing. Alloreactive clones were identified by sequencing pre-transplant mixed lymphocyte reaction products and comparing these products with unstimulated pre-transplant donor and recipient T cells. The cohort enrolled around 25 intestinal transplant recipients including one retransplant, and a few patients lacking pretransplant specimens were excluded. Donor T cell macrochimerism was defined as a peak of at least 4% donor T cells among recipient peripheral blood mononuclear cells. Rather than going through the commercial service, samples from a few later patients were sequenced in-house on an Illumina MiSeq and processed with MiXCR. On the study overall, not on this receptor specifically: In patients with donor T cell macrochimerism, the allografts had high GvH to HvG T cell clonal ratios. The relatively low number and heterogeneity of intestinal transplant patients limited the conclusions. Peak levels of circulating GvH clones were associated with declines in HvG clones early after transplant. GvH clones were detected in recipient bone marrow, and some appeared earlier in ileal mucosa or blood, consistent with an intestinal mucosal origin.

Libraries were prepared through the immunoSEQ multiplex PCR assay. Adaptive Biotechnologies carried out high-throughput TCR-beta CDR3 sequencing of genomic DNA for most patients. Per the source publication's procedure: Adaptive's ImmunoSEQ software was the source of the TCR sequencing data for 18 patients, while a few other patients were processed with MiXCR and VDJtools. CDR3 nucleotide sequences shared between donor and recipient were removed because the origin of such sequences could not be assigned. To count as alloreactive, a clone needed at least 2-fold expansion over unstimulated cells and a minimum CFSE-low frequency of 0.002% (template counts) or 0.001% (read counts). Mappable clones were those detected in sequenced pre-transplant spleen, lymph node, or MLR CFSE-low populations of the donor or recipient. The cumulative frequency of alloreactive clones was calculated as a percentage of all sequences, weighted by copy number. The table comes from immuneACCESS by way of TCRdb, which keeps in-frame sequences with V and J called. Part of the clones is missing from these tables; in studies checked, under half for an unresolved V gene and the rest for unknown reasons. V, J and clone size derive from that table, while D and trimming were established from the DNA sequence. Present in this sample are thousands of clones, 74% of which were seen just once. Around 30% of the sample rests with the top ten.

Intraepithelial and lamina propria lymphocytes were isolated from graft specimens using dithiothreitol, EDTA incubations and collagenase D digestion. Serial intestinal graft biopsy specimens collected up to 600 days after transplant underwent bulk TCR-beta sequencing. The origin of this receptor is a human patient who received an intestinal transplant, so some T cells may come from the graft donor. Recombination joined TRBV6-6 with TRBJ1-4; TRBD1 could be the D gene, as 6 bases match. Sequenced here: ileum tissue, sampled around 490 days after intestinal transplant. CDR3 reads: CASRSTGPLGKLFF. The sequenced DNA is TGTGCCAGCAGATCTACAGGGCCCCTTGGAAAACTGTTTTTT.